The subject of this entry is one TCR beta chain. The antigen remains unidentified. The CDR3 runs 13 residues. CDR1 MNHNS and CDR2 SASEGT come from the germline V gene. The data are from a study of T cells expressing NK-cell markers. Findings and caveats of the study: Among CD8+ T cells from over 5 donors, dominant NKG2C+ clonotypes accounted for roughly 1.0-8%.

Using the 5' RACE reads, TCRdb records one entry per CDR3 protein without DNA. This sample's table reports some 110,000 distinct CDR3 sequences. This TCR came from a woman aged 18-70 years in good health. What was sequenced was blood T cells: a sorted CD56 or NKG2C T cell subset, CD4+ or CD8+ T cells, or bulk PBMC T cells (not recorded which). The chain combines TRBV6-1 with TRBJ2-3; TCRdb indicates TRBD1, and absent DNA this call remains unverified. The CDR3 protein is CASKRGDTDTQYF.